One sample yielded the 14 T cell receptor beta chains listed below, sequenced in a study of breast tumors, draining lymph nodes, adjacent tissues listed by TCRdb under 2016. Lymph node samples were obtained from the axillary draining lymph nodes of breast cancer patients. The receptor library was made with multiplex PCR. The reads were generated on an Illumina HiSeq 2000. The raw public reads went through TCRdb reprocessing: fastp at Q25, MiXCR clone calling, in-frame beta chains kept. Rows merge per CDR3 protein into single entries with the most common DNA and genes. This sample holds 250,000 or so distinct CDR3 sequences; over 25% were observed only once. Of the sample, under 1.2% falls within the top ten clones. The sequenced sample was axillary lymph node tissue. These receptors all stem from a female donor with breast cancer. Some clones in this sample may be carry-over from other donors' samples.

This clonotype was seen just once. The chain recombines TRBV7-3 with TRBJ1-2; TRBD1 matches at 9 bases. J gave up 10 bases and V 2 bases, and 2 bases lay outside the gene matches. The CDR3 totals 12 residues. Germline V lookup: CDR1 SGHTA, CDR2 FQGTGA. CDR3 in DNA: TGTGCCAGCAGCTTATGGACAGGGGACTACACCTTC. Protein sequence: CASSLWTGDYTF.

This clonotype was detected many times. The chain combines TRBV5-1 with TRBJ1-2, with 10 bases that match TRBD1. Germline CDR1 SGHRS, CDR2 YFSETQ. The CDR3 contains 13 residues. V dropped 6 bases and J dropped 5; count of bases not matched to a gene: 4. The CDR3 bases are TGCGCCAGCACCCGGGACAGGGGTTATGGCTACACCTTC. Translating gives CASTRDRGYGYTF.

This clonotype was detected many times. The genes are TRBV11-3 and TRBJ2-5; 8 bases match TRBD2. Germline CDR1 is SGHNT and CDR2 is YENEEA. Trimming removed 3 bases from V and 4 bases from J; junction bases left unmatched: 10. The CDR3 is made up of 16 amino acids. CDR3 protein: CASSFYTSGGGETQYF. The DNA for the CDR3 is TGTGCCAGCAGCTTTTACACTAGCGGAGGGGGAGAGACCCAGTACTTC.

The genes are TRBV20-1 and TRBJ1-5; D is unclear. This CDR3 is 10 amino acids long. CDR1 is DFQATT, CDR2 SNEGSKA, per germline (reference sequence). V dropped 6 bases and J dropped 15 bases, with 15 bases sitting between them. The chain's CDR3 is CSAKRKPRHF. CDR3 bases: TGCAGTGCGAAGCGGAAACCTCGGCATTTT.

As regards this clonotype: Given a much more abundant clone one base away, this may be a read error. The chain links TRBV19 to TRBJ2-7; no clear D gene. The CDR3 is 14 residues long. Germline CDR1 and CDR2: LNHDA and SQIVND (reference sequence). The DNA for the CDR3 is TGTGCCAGTAGTATAGAGCAGTTGTTCTACGGGCAGTACTTC. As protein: CASSIEQLFYGQYF.

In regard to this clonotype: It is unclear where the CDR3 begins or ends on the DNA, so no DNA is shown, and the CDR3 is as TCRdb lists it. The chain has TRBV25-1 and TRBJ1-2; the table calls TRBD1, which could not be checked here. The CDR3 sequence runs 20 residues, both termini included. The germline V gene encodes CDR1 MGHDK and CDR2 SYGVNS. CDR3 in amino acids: CASSIYLCSVEGRGQASYTF.

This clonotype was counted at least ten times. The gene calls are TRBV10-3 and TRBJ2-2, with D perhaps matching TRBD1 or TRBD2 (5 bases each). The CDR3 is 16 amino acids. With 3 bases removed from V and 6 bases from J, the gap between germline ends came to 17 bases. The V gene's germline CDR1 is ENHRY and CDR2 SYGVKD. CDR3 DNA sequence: TGTGCCATCAGTGATTCCGGGACCCGGGGAGCCGGGGAGCTGTTTTTT. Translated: CAISDSGTRGAGELFF.

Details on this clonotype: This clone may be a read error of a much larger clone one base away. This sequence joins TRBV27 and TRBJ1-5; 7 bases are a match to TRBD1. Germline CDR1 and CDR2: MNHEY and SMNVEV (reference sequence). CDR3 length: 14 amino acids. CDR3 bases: TGTGCCAGCAGTTTCCGACAGGGCCATCAGCCCCGGCATTTT. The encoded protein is CASSFRQGHQPRHF.

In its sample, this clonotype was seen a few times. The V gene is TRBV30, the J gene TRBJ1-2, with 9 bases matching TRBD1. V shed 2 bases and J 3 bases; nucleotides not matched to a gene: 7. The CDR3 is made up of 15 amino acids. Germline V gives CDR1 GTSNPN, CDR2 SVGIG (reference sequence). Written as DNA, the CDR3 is TGTGCCTGGAGTTTAGACAGGGGGGAACACTATGGCTACACCTTC. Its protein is CAWSLDRGEHYGYTF.

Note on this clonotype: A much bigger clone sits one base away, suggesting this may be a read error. CDR3 in amino acids: CSAGLSSYEPYF. The DNA for the CDR3 is TGCAGTGCGGGACTGTCCTCCTACGAGCCGTACTTC. The V and J genes are TRBV20-1 and TRBJ2-7; a weak D match, TRBD2 (6 bases). The CDR3 loop spans 12 amino acids. From germline, CDR1 is DFQATT and CDR2 SNEGSKA (reference sequence).

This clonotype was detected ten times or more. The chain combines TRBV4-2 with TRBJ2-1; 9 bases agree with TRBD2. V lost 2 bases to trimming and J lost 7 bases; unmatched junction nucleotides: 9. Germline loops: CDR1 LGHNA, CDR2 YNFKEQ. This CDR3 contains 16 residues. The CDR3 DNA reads TGTGCCAGCAGCCAACCCGGGACTAGCCGCATTAATGAGCAGTTCTTC. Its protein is CASSQPGTSRINEQFF.

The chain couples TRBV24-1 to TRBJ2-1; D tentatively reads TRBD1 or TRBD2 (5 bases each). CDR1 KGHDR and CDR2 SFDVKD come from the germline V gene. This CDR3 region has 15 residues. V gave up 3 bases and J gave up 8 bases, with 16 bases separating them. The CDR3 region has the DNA TGTGCCACCAGTGATCCTACTATACGAGGGGATGAGCAGTTCTTC. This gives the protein CATSDPTIRGDEQFF.

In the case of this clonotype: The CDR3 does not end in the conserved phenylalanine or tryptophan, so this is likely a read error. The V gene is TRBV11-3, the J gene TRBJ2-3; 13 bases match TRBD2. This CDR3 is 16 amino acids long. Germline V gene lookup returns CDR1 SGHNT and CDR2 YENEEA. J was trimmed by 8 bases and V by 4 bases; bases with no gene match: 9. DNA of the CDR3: TGTGCCAGCAGCTCAGGACTAGCGGGAGAGTACGCTACGCAGTATCTT. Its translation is CASSSGLAGEYATQYL.

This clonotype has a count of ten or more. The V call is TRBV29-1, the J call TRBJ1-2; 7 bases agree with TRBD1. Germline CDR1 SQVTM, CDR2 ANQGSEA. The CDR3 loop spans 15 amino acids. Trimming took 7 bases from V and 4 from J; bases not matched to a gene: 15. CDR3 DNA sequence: TGCAGCGACGGCCAGGATAGCGCAGGGGGCTATGGCTACACCTTC. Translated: CSDGQDSAGGYGYTF.